This T cell receptor (beta chain) was retrieved from a study of CD8 T cells in Susac syndrome. The RNA, roughly 0.45 to 1 ug, was put through reverse transcription using random hexamers. TCRdb reanalysed the immunoSEQ multiplex PCR reads using MiXCR and keeps one entry per CDR3 protein. This sample carries under 200,000 distinct CDR3 sequences, around 90% of them seen once, and the ten largest clones take 0.08%. This clonotype was found once. The sequenced material came from CD4+ T cells from PBMCs. This sequence was found in a human donor in good health.

The CDR3 nucleotides read TGCAGTGCTAGGGACCGGGGGGCTGAAGCTTTCTTT. Translating it yields CSARDRGAEAFF. The chain uses TRBV20-1 and TRBJ1-1; possible D gene TRBD1, 5 bases. CDR3 length: 12 residues. The germline V and J ends were trimmed by 3 bases and 6 bases, with 11 bases remaining between them. The germline V gene has CDR1 DFQATT and CDR2 SNEGSKA (reference sequence).